This T cell receptor (beta chain) was recorded in a study of blood T cell repertoires in COVID-19 (dated by TCRdb to about 2020). Context from the whole study: The collaborator samples originated in the United States, Italy and Spain and spanned the acute and convalescent phases of COVID-19. The repertoires were made available in a free public database intended to serve as a resource for research on the immune response to SARS-CoV-2. The prospective study material was composed of cDNA or gDNA derived from T cells, B-cell-depleted T cells, or PBMCs. Where available, HLA class I and class II types were obtained from metadata supplied by the sample provider rather than from assay-based typing. Samples came from the ongoing ImmuneRACE study (first 160 participants) plus 1,254 subjects from 6 global collaborators. The dataset comprised deeply sampled blood TCRbeta repertoires from subjects exposed to, actively infected with, or recovered from COVID-19. The sample metadata nearly always contained a de-identified subject ID, COVID-19 status, age in years and sex.

CDR1 and CDR2, looked up from the germline V gene, are ENHRY and SYGVKD. There are 15 amino acids in the CDR3, from cysteine to phenylalanine inclusive. Only CDR3 DNA is held: 45 bases, read in frame from base 1. Unmatched junction bases come to 6, with V trimmed by 2 bases and J by 4 bases. TCRbeta CDR3 regions were amplified from genomic DNA using the immunoSEQ Assay, a bias-controlled multiplex PCR. As for how the authors treated the data: The number of nucleated cells in each sample was estimated from the amplification of reference gene primers within the assay. To quantify the absolute abundance of each unique TCRbeta CDR3 rearrangement, sequence reads were collapsed and filtered. For each sample, productive Simpson clonality was calculated as the square root of Simpson's diversity index across productive rearrangements. The clones in this table, taken by TCRdb from immuneACCESS, are in-frame only. Not every clone is retained; where verified, under half of the shortfall comes from an unresolved V gene, and the cause of the rest is unknown. V and J calls and clone size are those listed in that table; D and trimming were worked out from the DNA. This sample comprises approximately 70,000 clones, roughly 90% of them detected only once. Roughly 7.3% of the sample goes to the ten largest clones.

To note about this clone: The antigen this receptor binds is unknown. There are no base qualities to consult, and no much larger clone falls within one base.

At one collaborating source in Seattle, patients were enrolled during active infection and were followed longitudinally through the course of disease. Each collaborating institution followed its own protocols to collect whole blood in K2EDTA tubes. Collaborator samples were shipped for TCRbeta analysis as frozen whole blood, isolated PBMCs, or DNA extracted from either sample type. Points the paper makes about the study in general: The amount of clinical and demographic metadata varied by source and participant and was provided uncurated.

The sequencing sample was made of peripheral blood. The chain is assembled from TRBV10-3 and TRBJ2-3; TRBD1 matches 7 bases in the middle. The receptor was isolated from a man between 35 and 55 years old with COVID-19, enrolled during active disease. The CDR3 has the sequence CAISEEGATADTQYF. The DNA reads TGTGCCATCAGTGAGGAGGGGGCGACCGCAGATACGCAGTATTTT.